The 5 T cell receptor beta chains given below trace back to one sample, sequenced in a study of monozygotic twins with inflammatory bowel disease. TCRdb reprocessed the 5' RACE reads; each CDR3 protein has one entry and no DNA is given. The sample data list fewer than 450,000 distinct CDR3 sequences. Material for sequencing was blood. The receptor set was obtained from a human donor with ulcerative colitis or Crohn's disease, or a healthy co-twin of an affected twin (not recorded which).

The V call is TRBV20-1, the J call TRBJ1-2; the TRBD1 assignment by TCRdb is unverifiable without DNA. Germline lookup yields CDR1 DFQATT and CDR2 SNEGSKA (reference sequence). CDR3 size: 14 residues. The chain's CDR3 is CSARLATGDSGYTF.

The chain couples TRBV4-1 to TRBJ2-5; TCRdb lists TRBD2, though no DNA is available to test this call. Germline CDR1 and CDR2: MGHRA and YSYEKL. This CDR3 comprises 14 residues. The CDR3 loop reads CASSPRDWKETQYF.

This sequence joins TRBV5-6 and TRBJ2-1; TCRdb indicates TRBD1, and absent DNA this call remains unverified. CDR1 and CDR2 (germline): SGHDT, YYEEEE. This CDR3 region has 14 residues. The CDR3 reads CASSNRQVSDEQFF.

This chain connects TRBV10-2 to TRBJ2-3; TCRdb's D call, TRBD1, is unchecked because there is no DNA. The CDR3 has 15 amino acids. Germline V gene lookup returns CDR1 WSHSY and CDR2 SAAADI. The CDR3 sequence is CASSVEDRRADTQYF.

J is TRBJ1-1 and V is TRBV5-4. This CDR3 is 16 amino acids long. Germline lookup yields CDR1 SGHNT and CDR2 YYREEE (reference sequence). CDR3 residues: CASSLGRGLENTEAFF.